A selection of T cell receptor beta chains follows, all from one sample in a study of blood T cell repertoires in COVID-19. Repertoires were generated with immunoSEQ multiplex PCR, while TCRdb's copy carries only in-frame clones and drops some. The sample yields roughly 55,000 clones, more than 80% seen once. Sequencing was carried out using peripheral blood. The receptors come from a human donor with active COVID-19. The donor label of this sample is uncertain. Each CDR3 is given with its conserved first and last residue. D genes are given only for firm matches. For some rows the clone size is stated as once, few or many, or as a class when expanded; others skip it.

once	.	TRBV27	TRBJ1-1	TGTGCCAGCAGTTTATCTGGGTCGGGGAACACTGAAGCTTTCTTT	CASSLSGSGNTEAFF
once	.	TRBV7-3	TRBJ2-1	TGTGCCAGCAGCTCGCGACTGGATGGTGAGCAGTTCTTC	CASSSRLDGEQFF
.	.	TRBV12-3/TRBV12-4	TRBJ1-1	TGTGCCAGCAGTTTTGGGGGCCGTACTGAAGCTTTCTTT	CASSFGGRTEAFF
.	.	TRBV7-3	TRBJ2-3	TGTGCCAGCAGCTTAAGGACAGACTATAATGATACGCAGTATTTT	CASSLRTDYNDTQYF
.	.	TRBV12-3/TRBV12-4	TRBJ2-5	TGTGCCAGCACCGGGACTTTTCAAGAGACCCAGTACTTC	CASTGTFQETQYF
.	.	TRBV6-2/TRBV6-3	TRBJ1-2	TGTGCCAGCAGTTCGGGGCGGGATTGGGGCTACACCTTC	CASSSGRDWGYTF
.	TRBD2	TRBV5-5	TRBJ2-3	TGTGCCAGCAGCTTGGGGGAGGCGGGGGGCTCAGATACGCAGTATTTT	CASSLGEAGGSDTQYF
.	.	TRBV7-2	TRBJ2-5	TGTGCCAGCAGCTTAGAGGTCCGGGTCCCCGGGGAGACCCAGTACTTC	CASSLEVRVPGETQYF
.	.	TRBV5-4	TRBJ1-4	TGTGCCAGCAGCTTGGGGACCGCGGGAACGGTAGAAAAACTGTTTTTT	CASSLGTAGTVEKLFF
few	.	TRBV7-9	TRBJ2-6	TGTGCCAGCAGCCTACAGGCCCCCACTGGGGCCAACGTCCTGACTTTC	CASSLQAPTGANVLTF
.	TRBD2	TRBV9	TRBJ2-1	TGTGCCAGCAGTCTAGCGGGGGCACCTAGCTCCTACAATGAGCAGTTCTTC	CASSLAGAPSSYNEQFF
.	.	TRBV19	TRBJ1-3	TGTGCCAGTAGTATCCGACAGGACCTCTCTGGAAACACCATATATTTT	CASSIRQDLSGNTIYF
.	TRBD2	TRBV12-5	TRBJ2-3	TGTGCTAGTGGTTTGCCTCGGTTGAGGGGACTAGCGGTAAACTACACAGATACGCAGTATTTT	CASGLPRLRGLAVNYTDTQYF
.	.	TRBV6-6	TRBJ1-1	TGTGCCAGCAGTTACCCTGGCGGGGCTGAAGCTTTCTTT	CASSYPGGAEAFF